This TCR beta chain was observed in a study of T cell responses to AZD1222 COVID-19 vaccine (TCRdb year 2021). At the level of the whole study: AZD1222 recipients whose second dose came at about 4 weeks and those whose second dose came at about 12 weeks were combined into one group, since spike-specific TCR depth and breadth did not differ between the two schedules. TCR sequencing was performed for 233 trial participants, of whom 200 to 210 were given two doses of AZD1222 and approximately 26 were given two doses of MenACWY control vaccine. Trial participants were enrolled into age subgroups of 18-55, 56-69 and 70-plus years, which contained roughly 150, 30 and 60 TCR-sequenced participants, respectively. Study-level results and caveats: After two AZD1222 doses, both the breadth and the depth of spike-specific TCRs were significantly higher than at day 0 and than in MenACWY recipients. Participants were mostly white British and included more females than males, and it was suggested by the authors that clonal diversity may have been underestimated. The whole spike protein was spanned by vaccine-associated CD4 TCRs, and dominant responses were seen in regions 160-218 and 743-854. In the small 56-69-year group, the increase in depth fell short of significance, most likely because of low power. Because no day 14 peak-response samples were available, repertoires were characterized only after the peak T cell response. Only five to seven AZD1222 recipients were SARS-CoV-2 seropositive at baseline, limiting conclusions about previously exposed vaccinees. Reportedly, almost half of the unique spike-specific TCRs recognized epitopes lying outside the regions that are mutated in the B.1.351 and B.1.1.7 variants.

About this clone itself: Its antigen is still unknown. Base qualities are missing; no much larger clone stands one base away.

The CDR3 regions of human TCRbeta chains were subjected to immunosequencing. The authors processed their data as follows. TCRs in the repertoires were compared against a reference library of SARS-CoV-2-specific TCRs that had been generated with the MIRA antigen-specificity platform. Breadth meant the fraction of unique TCRs that were SARS-CoV-2-associated, whereas depth meant the fraction of total T cells that were SARS-CoV-2-associated. Using the MIRA data, each spike-specific TCR was mapped to the spike region that the TCR reacts to and placed in a CD4 or CD8 class. Log10-transformed breadth and depth values were compared by one-way ANOVA with Sidak's multiple comparisons tests. Sourced from immuneACCESS, this table was stored by TCRdb with only in-frame sequences that have V and J called. A share of the clones is absent; for the studies checked, an unresolved V gene accounts for under half, and the remainder has no known explanation. Clone size and the V and J calls come from that table; the DNA yielded D and trimming. Here the sample has 100,000 or so clones; around 96% occur a single time. The ten top clones hold less than 2.5% of the sample.

V sheds 5 bases and J sheds 0 bases, leaving 13 bases between their ends. CDR1 LNHDA and CDR2 SQIVND are derived from the germline V gene (reference sequence). The CDR3 holds 15 amino acids from the cysteine to the phenylalanine. Only the CDR3 part of the read is kept: 45 bases, read in frame from the first base. The time point label here, explained by the study, means: baseline before first vaccination. Vaccinee samples came from UK trials COV001 and COV002, including a single-blind randomized controlled phase 2/3 trial of AZD1222 (ChAdOx1 nCoV-19) in healthy adults. For TCRbeta chain sequencing, PBMC samples were collected from trial participants at day 0 and at day 28 after the second dose.

This receptor was obtained from an adult in good health. The V and J segments used are TRBV19 and TRBJ1-2, with the D segment identity uncertain. The sequencing here drew on peripheral blood, taken on day 0 of AZD1222 vaccination. The bases read TGTGCCAGTAGTCCCGCCGCAGCAGCTAACTATGGCTACACCTTC. This gives the protein CASSPAAAANYGYTF.